The 19 T cell receptor beta chains below were found in one sample sequenced in a study of regulatory T cells in long-lasting Graves disease. Time point denoted: newly diagnosed GD, antithyroid drugs for less than 3 months. From RNA extracted from PBMCs, the TCR library was made. iRepertoire HTBI primers and Arm-PCR of CDR3 regions built TCR beta libraries. MiXCR, applied by TCRdb to the multiplex PCR reads, yields one record per CDR3 protein. Of hundreds of thousands of distinct CDR3 sequences listed, over 15% are singletons. This material consisted of peripheral blood mononuclear cells (PBMCs), taken at new diagnosis, from a patient treated with antithyroid drugs. The receptors were gathered from a female donor with Graves disease.

A word on this clonotype: A much larger clone is a single base away; this may be a read error. The genes are TRBV6-1 and TRBJ1-2; unclear D gene. Germline assignment: CDR1 MNHNS and CDR2 SASEGT. This CDR3 spans 13 amino acids. V was pared by 3 bases and J by 6 bases, with 11 bases between. The CDR3 bases are TGTGCCAGCAGTGAGGTTCAGCTCCATGGCTACACCTTC. It is translated as CASSEVQLHGYTF.

This clonotype occurred many times. CDR3 nucleotides: TGTGCCACCATGGGGGCCCGCACAGATACGCAGTATTTT. Amino acid sequence: CATMGARTDTQYF. The rearrangement uses TRBV24-1 and TRBJ2-3; TRBD1 is a possible D gene (6 bases). The CDR3 loop spans 13 amino acids. Trimming removed 8 bases at V and 1 base at J, with 9 bases between. Germline V gene sequence: CDR1 KGHDR, CDR2 SFDVKD.

In its sample, this clonotype was seen many times. The V call is TRBV27, the J call TRBJ2-1; 12 bases match TRBD2. The CDR3 length is 18 residues. V gave up 2 bases and J gave up 0 bases; unmatched junction bases: 5. The V gene's germline CDR1 is MNHEY and CDR2 SMNVEV (reference sequence). CDR3 DNA: TGTGCCAGCAGTTTAACTAGCGGGAGGACCTACTCCTACAATGAGCAGTTCTTC. This codes for CASSLTSGRTYSYNEQFF.

On this clonotype: Given a far larger clone just one base away, this is likely a sequencing read error. This sequence joins TRBV2 and TRBJ2-3, with D perhaps TRBD2 (6 bases). Trimming stripped 5 bases from V and 1 base from J, with 25 bases between. The V gene's germline CDR1 is SNHLY and CDR2 FYNNEI. The length of the CDR3 is 19 residues. The CDR3 loop reads CASSSPRPWLAEGTDTQYF. Written as DNA, the CDR3 is TGTGCCAGCAGTTCCCCCCGACCATGGTTAGCGGAGGGCACAGATACGCAGTATTTT.

DNA for the CDR3: TGTGCCAGCACCTTCACGGGCAGACCATTCTACGAGCAGTACTTC. Its protein is CASTFTGRPFYEQYF. The chain combines TRBV6-1 with TRBJ2-7; D ambiguous. The CDR3 has 15 amino acids. From germline, CDR1 is MNHNS and CDR2 SASEGT. Trimming took 7 bases from V and 3 from J, leaving 19 bases between them.

Details on this clonotype: Given a far larger clone just one base away, this is likely a sequencing read error. This chain connects TRBV6-1 to TRBJ1-4; D is perhaps TRBD1 (5 bases). The CDR3 consists of 15 residues. Per the germline V gene, CDR1 is MNHNS and CDR2 is SASEGT. The CDR3 region is CTSTLRGGGGEKLFF. DNA of the CDR3: TGTACCAGCACCCTAAGGGGCGGCGGGGGTGAAAAACTGTTTTTT.

This clonotype was seen at least ten times. The chain is built from TRBV18 and TRBJ2-1; 11 bases agree with TRBD2. Looked up from germline, CDR1 is KGHSH and CDR2 is LQKENI. CDR3 length: 15 amino acids. V shed 2 bases, J shed 6 bases, and the junction held 3 bases outside the gene matches. The CDR3 sequence: CASSPAGTSGNEQFF. In DNA form, the CDR3 reads TGTGCCAGCTCACCAGCCGGGACTAGCGGCAATGAGCAGTTCTTC.

This clonotype was observed at least ten times. The chain joins TRBV7-9 to TRBJ2-1; 8 bases line up with TRBD2. Trimming at V came to 3 bases and at J to 7 bases, leaving 8 bases not matched to a gene. The CDR3 is made up of 15 amino acids. Germline values: CDR1 SEHNR, CDR2 FQNEAQ (reference sequence). The CDR3 region is CASSFSGKGRNEQFF. CDR3 nucleotides: TGTGCCAGCAGCTTTAGCGGGAAGGGTAGGAATGAGCAGTTCTTC.

The rearrangement links TRBV2 to TRBJ2-3, with TRBD2 matching 10 bases. The J segment lost 2 bases and the V segment lost 5 bases, leaving 4 bases of the junction unmatched. CDR3 length equals 15 residues. CDR1 is SNHLY and CDR2 is FYNNEI in the germline V gene. In DNA, the CDR3 is TGTGCCAGCAGTCAAAGCGGGAGGGCCACAGATACGCAGTATTTT. Amino acids: CASSQSGRATDTQYF.

There are many counts of this clonotype. The chain uses TRBV27 and TRBJ2-6, with 9 nucleotides matching TRBD2. This CDR3 spans 18 amino acids. Germline V lookup: CDR1 MNHEY, CDR2 SMNVEV (reference sequence). V shed 5 bases and J 1 base; nucleotides not matched to a gene: 9. The CDR3 region has the DNA TGTGCCAGCAGTCTTATAGCGGGAGTGGGGTCTGGGGCCAACGTCCTGACTTTC. Translation: CASSLIAGVGSGANVLTF.

This clonotype occurred many times. The chain is built from TRBV24-1 and TRBJ2-3; 7 bases are a match to TRBD2. V lost 7 bases to trimming and J lost 3 bases; unmatched junction nucleotides: 15. The germline CDR1 and CDR2 sequences are KGHDR and SFDVKD. The CDR3 sequence is 17 residues long. For the CDR3, the DNA is TGTGCCACCAGCTCAGATCCAGCGGGATGGGGGACAGATACGCAGTATTTT. Translation gives CATSSDPAGWGTDTQYF.

This clonotype was recorded at least ten times. J is TRBJ2-1 and V is TRBV5-1, with 8 positions matching TRBD2. J gave up 7 bases and V 6 bases, and 6 bases lay outside the gene matches. The CDR3 covers 13 residues. Germline values: CDR1 SGHRS, CDR2 YFSETQ. CDR3 amino acids: CASTSRGGNEQFF. For the CDR3, the DNA is TGCGCCAGCACCTCCCGCGGGGGGAATGAGCAGTTCTTC. Combining the CDR3 with reference TRBV5-1 and TRBJ2-1 gives the whole variable domain KAGVTQTPRYLIKTRGQQVTLSCSPISGHRSVSWYQQTPGQGLQFLFEYFSETQRNKGNFPGRFSGRQFSNSRSEMNVSTLELGDSALYLCASTSRGGNEQFFGPGTRLTVL.

This clonotype was found many times. The V call is TRBV20-1, the J call TRBJ2-4, with 7 bases fitting TRBD1. CDR3 length: 12 amino acids. From germline, CDR1 is DFQATT and CDR2 SNEGSKA (reference sequence). V was pared by 4 bases and J by 6 bases, with 3 bases of the junction left unmatched. CDR3 nucleotides: TGCAGTGCTACAGCAGGGGGAAACATTCAGTACTTC. Protein product: CSATAGGNIQYF.

In its sample, this clonotype was seen many times. The chain recombines TRBV11-2 with TRBJ2-1; TRBD2 aligns across 12 bases. V lost 4 bases and J lost 5; bases outside the gene matches: 6. The CDR3 sequence is 16 residues long. Germline V gene sequence: CDR1 SGHAT, CDR2 FQNNGV. The CDR3, as DNA: TGTGCCAGCAGCTCCCAGGGACTAGCGGGTAACAATGAGCAGTTCTTC. It specifies CASSSQGLAGNNEQFF.

This clonotype turned up a few times. The chain's CDR3 is CSAPLPSSYNEQFF. The DNA of the CDR3 is TGCAGTGCTCCACTACCTAGTTCTTACAATGAGCAGTTCTTC. This sequence joins TRBV20-1 and TRBJ2-1; D not resolved. The CDR3 spans 14 residues. Between the trimmed V and J ends, which lost 5 bases and 4 bases, there was a span of 15 bases. Germline loops: CDR1 DFQATT, CDR2 SNEGSKA (reference sequence).

At least ten counts were recorded for this clonotype. The chain has TRBV11-2 and TRBJ1-1; D ambiguous. V was shortened by 3 bases and J by 2 bases, with 19 bases between the two germline ends. Germline V gene lookup returns CDR1 SGHAT and CDR2 FQNNGV. The CDR3 runs 17 residues. CDR3 protein: CASSFPLPHGVNTEAFF. The CDR3 DNA sequence: TGTGCCAGCAGCTTCCCATTACCCCACGGAGTAAACACTGAAGCTTTCTTT.

This clonotype was detected ten times or more. This chain connects TRBV6-2 or TRBV6-3 to TRBJ2-1, with 10 bases that match TRBD2. This CDR3 has 15 residues. The ends lost 6 bases at V and 7 bases at J; junction bases unmatched: 9. From germline, CDR1 is MNHEY and CDR2 SVGEGT. CDR3 amino acids: CASSDEAGGGNEQFF. The CDR3 nucleotides are TGTGCCAGCAGCGACGAAGCGGGAGGGGGGAATGAGCAGTTCTTC.

This clonotype was recorded at least ten times. V is TRBV12-3 or TRBV12-4 and J is TRBJ2-7, with D maybe TRBD1 (6 bases). This CDR3 is 14 amino acids long. Trimming cost V 5 bases and J 4 bases, with 15 bases left between them. CDR3 region: CASSAAGTSYEQYF. DNA of the CDR3: TGTGCCAGCAGTGCAGCCGGGACATCATACGAGCAGTACTTC.

This clonotype has more than one count but fewer than ten. The chain couples TRBV6-2 or TRBV6-3 to TRBJ2-3, with D possibly TRBD2 on 5 matching bases. Germline-derived CDR1 and CDR2 are MNHEY and SVGEGT. V dropped 5 bases and J dropped 2 bases, with 20 bases sitting between them. The CDR3 loop spans 17 amino acids. CDR3 bases: TGTGCCAGCAGTGAGCACGCCGAGATGACTACCACAGATACGCAGTATTTT. Its translation: CASSEHAEMTTTDTQYF.